The 18 T cell receptor beta chains presented below share a single source sample, sequenced in a study of human thymus T cells. Obtained as resections during corrective heart surgery, the thymus tissue was then studied. Data came from immunoSEQ multiplex PCR; TCRdb stores just in-frame clones and leaves some out. The repertoire has roughly 86,000 clones, 96% of them found once; the top ten carry 0.031%. Sequenced sample: thymus tissue. These receptors all come from a boy under two years old with a congenital heart defect but otherwise immunologically healthy.

The J gene is TRBJ2-3, the V gene TRBV5-6, with unresolved D. Germline-derived CDR1 and CDR2 are SGHDT and YYEEEE. The V end lost 3 bases, the J end lost 5 bases, and 7 bases lay between the germline ends. The CDR3 runs to 12 residues. The CDR3 nucleotides are TGTGCCAGCAGCTGGTGGGGAGATACGCAGTATTTT. Translation: CASSWWGDTQYF.

The V call is TRBV2, the J call TRBJ1-4; D ambiguous. This CDR3 spans 15 amino acids. Germline V gene lookup returns CDR1 SNHLY and CDR2 FYNNEI. V shed 6 bases and J shed 0 bases, with 11 bases lying between them. Written as DNA, the CDR3 is TGTGCCAGCAGGAAAGACGGAGCAACTAATGAAAAACTGTTTTTT. Translation: CASRKDGATNEKLFF.

The gene calls are TRBV5-1 and TRBJ2-1; 7 bases match TRBD1. Losses at the gene ends were 4 bases for V and 7 bases for J; bases not matched to a gene: 8. Germline lookup yields CDR1 SGHRS and CDR2 YFSETQ. The CDR3 sequence is 14 residues long. The CDR3 coding sequence is TGCGCCAGCAGCCCGAGACAGGGTAGAAATGAGCAGTTCTTC. It codes for CASSPRQGRNEQFF.

This clone has only one observation. The chain joins TRBV15 to TRBJ2-3; 7 bases are a match to TRBD1. The CDR3 is made up of 18 amino acids. Germline CDR1 is LNHNV and CDR2 is YYDKDF (reference sequence). Germline trimming cut 0 bases from V and 2 bases from J; bases unmatched to any gene: 11. CDR3 sequence: CATSRDRLVTGHTDTQYF. The CDR3 nucleotides read TGTGCCACCAGCAGAGATCGTTTGGTGACAGGGCACACAGATACGCAGTATTTT.

This chain links TRBV6-4 with TRBJ2-1; 12 nucleotides match TRBD2. CDR3 length: 16 amino acids. The ends lost 2 bases at V and 7 bases at J; junction bases unmatched: 6. Germline CDR1 reads MRHNA; CDR2 reads SNTAGT. The CDR3 spells CASSDASGGAFNEQFF. CDR3 sequence (DNA): TGTGCCAGCAGTGACGCTAGCGGGGGGGCGTTTAATGAGCAGTTCTTC.

This chain uses TRBV28 with TRBJ1-5, with D possibly being TRBD1 (5 bases). The CDR3 is made up of 17 amino acids. CDR1 is MDHEN, CDR2 SYDVKM, per germline. The germline V and J ends were trimmed by 6 bases and 0 bases, with 18 bases remaining between them. CDR3 sequence (DNA): TGTGCCAGCAGCCCGGGGAGGGGCCGTCTTAGCAATCAGCCCCAGCATTTT. Its protein is CASSPGRGRLSNQPQHF.

The V and J genes are TRBV25-1 and TRBJ1-5; TRBD1 aligns across 9 bases. Germline V gene data show CDR1 as MGHDK and CDR2 as SYGVNS. The ends lost 3 bases at V and 5 bases at J; junction bases unmatched: 11. The CDR3 is 17 residues long. The CDR3 coding sequence is TGTGCCAGCAGTGAGTCGGACGGGACAGGGCGCCATCAGCCCCAGCATTTT. This gives the protein CASSESDGTGRHQPQHF.

The chain employs TRBV7-9 and TRBJ2-3, with unresolved D. Germline V gene data show CDR1 as SEHNR and CDR2 as FQNEAQ (reference sequence). The CDR3 totals 17 residues. The ends were cut back, 1 base at V and 0 bases at J, with 14 bases in the middle. The CDR3 region is CASSLGSLRNSTDTQYF. CDR3 DNA sequence: TGTGCCAGCAGCTTAGGAAGTCTGCGGAACAGCACAGATACGCAGTATTTT.

The chain joins TRBV2 to TRBJ2-5; D not resolved. Per germline, CDR1 SNHLY and CDR2 FYNNEI. The CDR3 length is 13 residues. Trimming took 4 bases from V and 0 from J, leaving 6 bases between them. In nucleotides, the CDR3 is TGTGCCAGCAGTGGCAGCTACCAAGAGACCCAGTACTTC. Translated: CASSGSYQETQYF.

The chain uses TRBV30 and TRBJ2-2; 8 bases map to TRBD2. Trimming removed 0 bases from V and 4 bases from J; junction bases left unmatched: 10. Per germline, CDR1 GTSNPN and CDR2 SVGIG (reference sequence). The CDR3 extends over 17 amino acids. DNA of the CDR3: TGTGCCTGGAGTGTACCAGGCGGGGGGCGGACCACCGGGGAGCTGTTTTTT. Translation gives CAWSVPGGGRTTGELFF.

This clone was found once. This chain joins TRBV5-1 and TRBJ2-5; 7 nucleotides line up with TRBD1. The V segment lost 3 bases and the J segment 0 bases; nucleotides outside the gene matches: 5. Germline-derived CDR1 and CDR2 are SGHRS and YFSETQ. The CDR3 is made up of 15 amino acids. CDR3 DNA: TGCGCCAGCAGCTGGGCACAGGGGTACCAAGAGACCCAGTACTTC. It is translated as CASSWAQGYQETQYF.

The chain carries TRBV10-1 and TRBJ2-1, with D possibly called TRBD1 or TRBD2 (6 bases each). Trimming took 3 bases from V and 3 from J, leaving 18 bases between them. CDR3 length: 17 residues. From germline, CDR1 is WNHNN and CDR2 SYGVQD (reference sequence). CDR3 sequence (DNA): TGCGCCAGCAGTGATAGGCCCCCGGGGGCGGGCTACAATGAGCAGTTCTTC. Translating it yields CASSDRPPGAGYNEQFF.

The rearrangement links TRBV27 to TRBJ2-1; 8 bases are a match to TRBD1. Germline CDR1 reads MNHEY; CDR2 reads SMNVEV (reference sequence). The CDR3 consists of 13 residues. The trim removed 6 bases at V and 6 bases at J, leaving 4 bases unmatched. The CDR3 loop reads CASRLTGVNEQFF. CDR3 bases: TGTGCCAGCAGGTTGACAGGGGTCAATGAGCAGTTCTTC.

V is TRBV5-1 and J is TRBJ2-2, with D possibly TRBD1 on 10 matching bases. There are 21 residues in the CDR3. V was pared by 0 bases and J by 0 bases, with 24 bases between. From germline, CDR1 is SGHRS and CDR2 YFSETQ. CDR3 sequence: CASSLASGTGATPANTGELFF. In DNA form, the CDR3 reads TGCGCCAGCAGCTTGGCTAGCGGGACAGGGGCAACCCCAGCGAACACCGGGGAGCTGTTTTTT.

The chain carries TRBV21-1 and TRBJ2-3; TRBD2, as called in the table, went unchecked against the DNA. TRBV21-1 is given as a pseudogene. The CDR3 sequence is 19 residues long. Here the CDR3 DNA reads TGTGCCAGCAGCTTAAAGGCCGGACTAGCGGGAGGGCCAGGGGATACGCAGTATTTT. Protein product: CASSLKAGLAGGPGDTQYF.

The V call is TRBV28, the J call TRBJ1-2; D may be TRBD1 (6 bases). CDR1 and CDR2 (germline): MDHEN, SYDVKM. This CDR3 comprises 16 residues. Trimming stripped 3 bases from V and 7 bases from J, with 21 bases between. The CDR3 sequence: CASSLWGTGQSGGYTF. In nucleotides, the CDR3 is TGTGCCAGCAGTTTGTGGGGGACGGGACAAAGTGGTGGCTACACCTTC.

This sequence joins TRBV28 and TRBJ1-3, with D unclear. V dropped 3 bases and J dropped 4 bases, with 13 bases sitting between them. Germline V gives CDR1 MDHEN, CDR2 SYDVKM. CDR3 size: 15 residues. The CDR3 coding sequence is TGTGCCAGCAGTTTCGGAAATTGGGAAGGAAACACCATATATTTT. It is translated as CASSFGNWEGNTIYF. The full variable domain, rest sourced from reference TRBV28 and TRBJ1-3, is DVKVTQSSRYLVKRTGEKVFLECVQDMDHENMFWYRQDPGLGLRLIYFSYDVKMKEKGDIPEGYSVSREKKERFSLILESASTNQTSMYLCASSFGNWEGNTIYFGEGSWLTVV.

The chain carries TRBV27 and TRBJ2-1, with 9 bases that match TRBD2. The CDR3 is 11 residues long. Germline values: CDR1 MNHEY, CDR2 SMNVEV (reference sequence). V gave up 7 bases and J gave up 8 bases; unmatched junction bases: 0. The CDR3 spells CASTSGDEQFF. In DNA form, the CDR3 reads TGTGCCAGCACTAGCGGGGATGAGCAGTTCTTC.